One and the same sample provided the 25 T cell receptor beta chains below, sequenced in a study of blood T cell repertoires in COVID-19. Assay used: immunoSEQ multiplex PCR; TCRdb lists only in-frame clones, some missing. The sample lists 180,000 or so clones, 70% to 90% occurring once. The sample consisted of peripheral blood. Receptors originate from a man aged 40-49 years who had recovered from COVID-19.

This clone was observed a few times. The chain couples TRBV13 to TRBJ2-7, with 7 bases identical to TRBD2. The germline V gene has CDR1 PRHDT and CDR2 FYEKMQ (reference sequence). The CDR3 covers 16 residues. V was pared by 0 bases and J by 0 bases, with 5 bases of the junction left unmatched. The CDR3 bases are TGTGCCAGCAGCTTAGGAGCGGGGAGGGTCTCCTACGAGCAGTACTTC. Translation: CASSLGAGRVSYEQYF.

The chain uses TRBV6-2 or TRBV6-3 and TRBJ2-7, with TRBD2 matching over 7 bases. CDR3 length equals 14 residues. Germline V CDR1 and CDR2: MNHEY, SVGEGT. V trimming: 3 bases; J trimming: 5 bases; junction bases outside the gene matches: 7. For the CDR3, the DNA is TGTGCCAGCAGTTATACCCTCCTAGCGGACGAGCAGTACTTC. It specifies CASSYTLLADEQYF.

This chain uses TRBV7-9 with TRBJ2-5, with D perhaps TRBD1 (5 bases). The CDR3 runs 13 residues. In germline, CDR1 is SEHNR, CDR2 FQNEAQ (reference sequence). Trimming left V 5 bases short and J 3 bases short, with 10 bases between. CDR3 sequence (DNA): TGTGCCAGCAGCCCAGGGTACGAAGAGACCCAGTACTTC. It specifies CASSPGYEETQYF.

V gene TRBV6-1 combines with J gene TRBJ2-5, with D possibly matching TRBD2 (6 bases). The length of the CDR3 is 17 residues. CDR1 is MNHNS and CDR2 is SASEGT in the germline V gene. Trimming stripped 4 bases from V and 1 base from J, with 19 bases between. CDR3 sequence reads: CASSGPGRGSFQETQYF. CDR3 in DNA: TGTGCCAGCAGTGGACCGGGGCGGGGCAGCTTCCAAGAGACCCAGTACTTC.

The chain has TRBV29-1 and TRBJ1-2; a possible D gene is TRBD1 (5 bases). This CDR3 is 12 amino acids long. CDR1 and CDR2 from the germline V gene are SQVTM and ANQGSEA. CDR3 in DNA: TGCAGTGGGGGGACGGAGACCAATGGCTACACCTTC. The encoded protein is CSGGTETNGYTF.

This chain links TRBV7-8 with TRBJ2-7; TRBD2 matches 9 bases. Germline V gene lookup returns CDR1 SGHVS and CDR2 FQNEAQ. V lost 5 bases to trimming and J lost 3 bases; unmatched junction nucleotides: 11. The CDR3 length is 16 residues. The CDR3 DNA reads as TGTGCCAGCAGCGGGGAAAGCGGGAGGCAAAACTACGAGCAGTACTTC. Translating gives CASSGESGRQNYEQYF.

The rearrangement joins TRBV7-9 to TRBJ1-4; 7 nucleotides match TRBD1. The junction had 7 bases not matched to a gene; V was cut back by 7 bases and J by 2 bases. Germline V gives CDR1 SEHNR, CDR2 FQNEAQ (reference sequence). The CDR3 sequence is 15 residues long. CDR3 sequence reads: CASISGGSTNEKLFF. The CDR3 DNA is TGTGCCAGCATCTCAGGGGGTTCTACTAATGAAAAACTGTTTTTT.

The chain recombines TRBV6-1 with TRBJ2-1; a possible D gene is TRBD1 (5 bases). The ends were cut back, 2 bases at V and 7 bases at J, with 15 bases in the middle. The germline CDR1 and CDR2 sequences are MNHNS and SASEGT. The CDR3 is 15 residues long. CDR3 in amino acids: CASSEPAGWGNEQFF. In DNA form, the CDR3 reads TGTGCCAGCAGTGAACCGGCAGGGTGGGGAAATGAGCAGTTCTTC.

In DNA, the CDR3 is TGTGCCAGCAGCTTAGTAGAGGCCCCCTCGTACGAGCAGTACTTC. This translates into CASSLVEAPSYEQYF. V gene TRBV7-2 combines with J gene TRBJ2-7, with D unclear. This CDR3 has 15 amino acids. Germline lookup yields CDR1 SGHTA and CDR2 FQGNSA. V lost 1 base, J lost 4 bases, and 14 bases lay in between.

V is TRBV19 and J is TRBJ1-5; a weak D match, TRBD1 (6 bases). There are 15 residues in the CDR3. V was shortened by 1 base and J by 5 bases, with 12 bases between the two germline ends. Germline CDR1 LNHDA, CDR2 SQIVND (reference sequence). CDR3 loop: CASSIGQDIYQPQHF. As DNA, the CDR3 is TGTGCCAGTAGTATAGGACAGGATATCTATCAGCCCCAGCATTTT.

This sequence joins TRBV6-5 and TRBJ1-6; TRBD1 agrees at 10 bases. The CDR3 spans 14 residues. V dropped 7 bases and J dropped 9; count of bases not matched to a gene: 6. Per germline, CDR1 MNHEY and CDR2 SVGAGI. CDR3 sequence reads: CASKQTGGGSPLHF. In nucleotides, the CDR3 is TGTGCCAGCAAGCAGACAGGGGGCGGTTCACCCCTCCACTTT.

In this sample, this clone turned up a few times. The V call is TRBV6-6, the J call TRBJ1-5; D ambiguous. This CDR3 contains 15 residues. V lost 0 bases, J lost 2 bases, and 8 bases lay in between. The germline gives CDR1 MNHNY, CDR2 SVGAGI (reference sequence). The CDR3 coding sequence is TGTGCCAGCAGTTACTCCCCGTCGGGCAATCAGCCCCAGCATTTT. Protein product: CASSYSPSGNQPQHF.

V and J are TRBV14 and TRBJ2-3; D is ambiguous. This CDR3 region has 12 residues. The germline V and J ends were trimmed by 1 base and 9 bases, with 8 bases remaining between them. The germline CDR1 and CDR2 sequences are SGHDN and FVKESK. The CDR3 nucleotides read TGTGCCAGCAGCCAAGCAGTTTACACGCAGTATTTT. Its protein is CASSQAVYTQYF.

The CDR3 reads CASSPMTGGQNEKLFF. In DNA, the CDR3 is TGTGCCAGCAGCCCAATGACAGGGGGGCAAAATGAAAAACTGTTTTTT. The chain employs TRBV11-2 and TRBJ1-4; TRBD1 agrees at 9 bases. Germline CDR1 SGHAT, CDR2 FQNNGV. V trimming: 5 bases; J trimming: 5 bases; junction bases outside the gene matches: 9. The CDR3 is 16 amino acids. The full variable domain, in which reference TRBV11-2 and TRBJ1-4 provide the parts outside the CDR3, is EAGVAQSPRYKIIEKRQSVAFWCNPISGHATLYWYQQILGQGPKLLIQFQNNGVVDDSQLPKDRFSAERLKGVDSTLKIQPAKLEDSAVYLCASSPMTGGQNEKLFFGSGTQLSVL.

This clone was observed a few times. The chain has TRBV21-1 and TRBJ2-7; the D call in the table, TRBD2, was not verified against the DNA. TRBV21-1 is labeled a pseudogene. The CDR3 spans 17 residues. The CDR3 loop is CASPGRASGKRSYEQYF. In DNA form, the CDR3 reads TGTGCCAGCCCCGGGAGGGCTAGCGGGAAACGGTCCTACGAGCAGTACTTC.

The rearrangement joins TRBV6-1 to TRBJ1-2; 7 nucleotides agree with TRBD1. In germline, CDR1 is MNHNS, CDR2 SASEGT. This CDR3 is 14 amino acids long. V shed 2 bases, J shed 7 bases, and the junction held 7 bases outside the gene matches. The CDR3 loop reads CASSEPWQGGGYTF. The CDR3 nucleotides read TGTGCCAGCAGTGAACCTTGGCAGGGGGGTGGCTACACCTTC.

The rearrangement joins TRBV16 to TRBJ1-1; D uncertain. Germline lookup yields CDR1 KGHSY and CDR2 FQNENV. V dropped 0 bases and J dropped 5 bases, with 10 bases sitting between them. The CDR3 runs to 14 residues. The CDR3 bases are TGTGCCAGCAGCCAATCGGTATTCGGGACTGAAGCTTTCTTT. Residues: CASSQSVFGTEAFF.

J is TRBJ2-3 and V is TRBV6-6; no clear D. The CDR3 loop spans 16 amino acids. Trimming stripped 7 bases from V and 5 bases from J, with 22 bases between. Germline CDR1 reads MNHNY; CDR2 reads SVGAGI (reference sequence). The CDR3 DNA reads TGTGCCAGCACCCCTCTAGGAGACGAGTTGGTAGATACGCAGTATTTT. Its protein product is CASTPLGDELVDTQYF.

This chain connects TRBV27 to TRBJ1-6; D possibly corresponds to TRBD1 (6 bases). Trimming took off 5 bases at V and 7 bases at J, with 15 bases between the two ends. Germline lookup yields CDR1 MNHEY and CDR2 SMNVEV (reference sequence). The CDR3 consists of 15 residues. The CDR3 sequence: CASSLRQVANSPLHF. For the CDR3, the DNA is TGTGCCAGCAGTCTCCGACAGGTCGCGAATTCACCCCTCCACTTT.

The CDR3 nucleotides are TGTGCCAGCAGCTTAGATGGGGCTGACACCATATATTTT. This encodes CASSLDGADTIYF. The V and J genes are TRBV7-2 and TRBJ1-3; D possibly corresponds to TRBD1 (5 bases). V was cut by 1 base and J by 8 bases, with 9 bases left in between. Per the germline V gene, CDR1 is SGHTA and CDR2 is FQGNSA. The CDR3 length is 13 residues.

The chain employs TRBV5-4 and TRBJ2-7; 7 bases align to TRBD2. V lost 0 bases, J lost 3 bases, and 6 bases stayed unmatched. The CDR3 is 15 amino acids. Looked up from germline, CDR1 is SGHNT and CDR2 is YYREEE (reference sequence). CDR3 DNA: TGTGCCAGCAGCTTGGCCGGGCGCGGGAGCTACGAGCAGTACTTC. This sequence encodes CASSLAGRGSYEQYF.

This clone came up a few times. This rearrangement joins TRBV28 to TRBJ2-5, with D possibly TRBD2 on 6 matching bases. The length of the CDR3 is 13 residues. V was shortened by 3 bases and J by 2 bases, with 7 bases between the two germline ends. The V gene's germline CDR1 is MDHEN and CDR2 SYDVKM. The CDR3 DNA reads TGTGCCAGCAGTTTGGAGGGACAAGAGACCCAGTACTTC. Protein sequence: CASSLEGQETQYF.

The chain recombines TRBV6-6 with TRBJ2-1, with 7 bases matching TRBD2. Trimming took 4 bases from V and 3 from J; bases not matched to a gene: 3. Germline CDR1 MNHNY, CDR2 SVGAGI (reference sequence). The CDR3 is 14 amino acids. CDR3 amino acids: CASSLREGYNEQFF. The DNA of the CDR3 is TGTGCCAGCAGTTTGAGGGAGGGCTACAATGAGCAGTTCTTC.

The V and J genes are TRBV5-1 and TRBJ2-2, with D unclear. Germline V lookup: CDR1 SGHRS, CDR2 YFSETQ. This CDR3 region has 13 residues. V lost 4 bases, J lost 3 bases, and 7 bases lay in between. The CDR3 here is CASSEPDTGELFF. CDR3 nucleotides: TGCGCCAGCAGCGAACCAGACACCGGGGAGCTGTTTTTT.

V and J are TRBV11-2 and TRBJ1-6; D perhaps matches TRBD1 (6 bases). This CDR3 region has 16 residues. Germline V gives CDR1 SGHAT, CDR2 FQNNGV. Trimming removed 1 base from V and 6 bases from J, with 13 bases in between. The CDR3 loop is CASSLVPGEGNSPLHF. Here the CDR3 DNA reads TGTGCCAGCAGCTTAGTTCCAGGGGAAGGTAATTCACCCCTCCACTTT.